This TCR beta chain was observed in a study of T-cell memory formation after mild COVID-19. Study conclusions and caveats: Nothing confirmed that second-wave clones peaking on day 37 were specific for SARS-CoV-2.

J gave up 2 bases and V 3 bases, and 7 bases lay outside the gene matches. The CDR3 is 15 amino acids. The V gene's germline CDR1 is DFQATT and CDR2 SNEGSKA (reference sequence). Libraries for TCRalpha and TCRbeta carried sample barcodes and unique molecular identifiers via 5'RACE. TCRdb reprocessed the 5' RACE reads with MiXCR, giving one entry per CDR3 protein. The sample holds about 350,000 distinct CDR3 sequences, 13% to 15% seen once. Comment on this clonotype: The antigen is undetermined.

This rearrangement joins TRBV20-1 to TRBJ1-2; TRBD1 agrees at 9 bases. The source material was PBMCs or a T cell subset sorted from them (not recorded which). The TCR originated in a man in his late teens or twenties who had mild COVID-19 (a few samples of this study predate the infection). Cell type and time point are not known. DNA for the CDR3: TGCAGTGCTAGTCCTACCGGGACAGGGAACTATGGCTACACCTTC. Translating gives CSASPTGTGNYGYTF.